This T cell receptor beta chain was profiled in a study of blood T cell repertoires in COVID-19. Turning to the study itself: The United States, Italy and Spain supplied acute and convalescent COVID-19 samples. From T cells, B-cell-depleted T cells, or PBMCs came the material, which was cDNA or gDNA.

Trimming pared 6 bases from V and 4 bases from J, leaving 13 bases between. This CDR3 region has 14 residues. Germline V gives CDR1 LNHDA, CDR2 SQIVND (reference sequence). Patients at the Seattle site were enrolled during active infection and followed longitudinally. In its sample, this clone was seen a few times. In the original processing: Scientists estimated how many nucleated cells there were by amplifying reference gene primers. This table comes from immunoSEQ multiplex PCR, and its TCRdb copy is limited to in-frame clones, with some not included. The V and J calls and clone size are taken from that table; D and trimming were inferred from the DNA. In the table there are fewer than 300,000 clones, roughly 84% of which are singletons.

The chain couples TRBV19 to TRBJ1-5; no clear D. The TCR originated in a human donor with COVID-19, enrolled during active disease. The donor label of this sample is uncertain. The specimen sequenced was peripheral blood. The CDR3 DNA follows: TGTGCCAGTAGCCTGGAGGGAAGAAATCAGCCCCAGCATTTT. Translating it yields CASSLEGRNQPQHF.